The T cell receptor (beta chain) under discussion was sequenced for a study of OX40 agonist ivuxolimab in advanced cancers. Study at large: Each dose-escalation patient presented with hepatocellular carcinoma, melanoma, renal cell or head and neck cancer.

Germline CDR1 reads MNHEY; CDR2 reads SVGAGI. CDR3 length equals 11 residues. V was shortened by 7 bases and J by 8 bases, with 11 bases between the two germline ends. As for this clone: Antigen unknown.

Sequenced by immunoSEQ multiplex PCR; TCRdb stores in-frame clones only, minus some. The data contain around 40,000 clones, more than 75% of them singletons. Notes on the study in general: With doses of 0.1 to 3.0 mg/kg, CD4+ and CD8+ blood T cells had undergone clonal expansion by week 6. No determination was made of the antigen specificity of the expanded peripheral T cells. Clonal expansion among partial responders at 0.1-3.0 mg/kg ranked near the lowest.

The receptor was isolated from an adult with an advanced solid tumor such as melanoma, head and neck, liver or kidney cancer. The chain is built from TRBV6-5 and TRBJ1-2, with a tentative D call TRBD1 (5 bases). The input for sequencing was CD4+ or CD8+ T cells sorted from blood, taken in a trial of the OX40 agonist ivuxolimab. CDR3 in amino acids: CASTSRGGYTF. In DNA form, the CDR3 reads TGTGCCAGCACTTCGAGGGGCGGCTACACCTTC.